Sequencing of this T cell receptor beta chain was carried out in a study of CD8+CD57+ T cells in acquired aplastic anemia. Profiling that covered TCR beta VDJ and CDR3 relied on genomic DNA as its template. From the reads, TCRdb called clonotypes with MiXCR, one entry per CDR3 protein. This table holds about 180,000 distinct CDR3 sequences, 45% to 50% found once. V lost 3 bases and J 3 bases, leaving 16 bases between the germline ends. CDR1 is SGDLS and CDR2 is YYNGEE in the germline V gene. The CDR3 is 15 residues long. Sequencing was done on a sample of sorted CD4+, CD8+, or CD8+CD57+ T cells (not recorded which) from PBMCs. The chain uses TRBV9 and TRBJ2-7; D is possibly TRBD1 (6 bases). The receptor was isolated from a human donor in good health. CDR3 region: CASSGDGGAIYEQYF. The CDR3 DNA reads TGTGCCAGCAGCGGGGATGGGGGCGCAATCTACGAGCAGTACTTC.